This entry concerns a single T cell receptor beta chain. As yet, its antigen is unknown. The data are from a study of shared clonotypes between healthy human individuals. Germline V CDR1 and CDR2: WSHSY, SAAADI. The CDR3 consists of 14 residues. V trimming: 2 bases; J trimming: 5 bases; junction bases outside the gene matches: 2. Investigators spread the genomic DNA of each subset evenly over several immunoSEQ plates. Data came from immunoSEQ multiplex PCR; TCRdb stores just in-frame clones and leaves some out. This table has approximately 2.4 million clones, approximately 94% appearing once. Study findings and constraints: Unshared clonotypes carried lower generation probabilities than those common to all four donors. In a handful of donors, around 4.5% of naive CD4 clonotypes appeared in common.

The sequenced sample was naive CD4+ T cells sorted from blood. Subset here: CD45RA+ positively selected. The chain combines TRBV10-2 with TRBJ2-2; 7 nucleotides agree with TRBD1. The sequence was collected from a man between 18 and 35 years old in good health. The CDR3 sequence: CASSERQGTGELFF. In nucleotides, the CDR3 is TGCGCCAGCAGTGAGAGACAGGGAACCGGGGAGCTGTTTTTT.